Each of the 32 T cell receptor beta chains below was sequenced from the same sample in a study of blood T cell repertoires in COVID-19. Measured with immunoSEQ multiplex PCR; TCRdb has only the in-frame clones, and not every one. The data contain roughly 140,000 clones, about 79% of them singletons. The specimen was peripheral blood. The receptors were gathered from a woman in her fifties or sixties in a cohort sampled during active or convalescent COVID-19.

This sequence joins TRBV5-1 and TRBJ1-2, with 7 bases lining up with TRBD1. Germline CDR1 and CDR2: SGHRS and YFSETQ. The ends lost 4 bases at V and 5 bases at J; junction bases unmatched: 11. The CDR3 consists of 15 residues. CDR3 DNA: TGCGCCAGCAGCCTAGGAGGGACAGCCACGTATGGCTACACCTTC. Protein product: CASSLGGTATYGYTF.

This chain uses TRBV4-1 with TRBJ1-6; maybe TRBD1 (5 bases). Germline CDR1 reads MGHRA; CDR2 reads YSYEKL. V lost 1 base, J lost 9 bases, and 13 bases lay in between. The CDR3 has 15 amino acids. The CDR3 loop reads CASSQVAGLVSPLHF. The CDR3 DNA reads TGCGCCAGCAGCCAAGTTGCGGGGCTGGTTTCACCCCTCCACTTT.

The genes are TRBV4-3 and TRBJ2-1; TRBD2 aligns across 8 bases. Germline CDR1 and CDR2: LGHNA and YSLEER. The V gene end was trimmed by 4 bases and the J gene end by 4 bases; junction bases not matched to a gene: 6. The CDR3 consists of 15 residues. CDR3 amino acids: CASSLAGGGYNEQFF. In nucleotides, the CDR3 is TGCGCCAGCAGCCTCGCGGGGGGTGGATACAATGAGCAGTTCTTC.

This chain joins TRBV3-1 (or the pseudogene TRBV3-2) and TRBJ2-1; perhaps TRBD2 as D (5 bases). This CDR3 region has 14 residues. Germline lookup yields CDR1 LGHDT and CDR2 YNNKEL (reference sequence). Deletions cut 3 bases from V and 8 bases from J, with 14 bases between. CDR3 sequence: CASSQRAVVDEQFF. Written as DNA, the CDR3 is TGTGCCAGCAGCCAGCGGGCCGTGGTGGATGAGCAGTTCTTC.

The V and J genes are TRBV30 and TRBJ1-2; D perhaps matches TRBD1 (6 bases). The CDR3 covers 14 residues. Trimming shortened V by 1 base and J by 8 bases, and 17 bases separated the two germline ends. Germline CDR1 reads GTSNPN; CDR2 reads SVGIG (reference sequence). CDR3 sequence (DNA): TGTGCCTGGAGTGGGGCCAGGGGTTCTATAGGCTACACCTTC. This codes for CAWSGARGSIGYTF.

As for this clone: One end of the junction varies from germline; a read error may be responsible. The chain recombines TRBV6-5 with TRBJ2-2, with no clear D. This CDR3 is built from 14 residues. Germline V lookup: CDR1 MNHEY, CDR2 SVGAGI. The CDR3 loop reads CASSDSPNTGELFF. The CDR3, as DNA: TGTGCCAGCAGTGACTCTCCAAACACCGGGGAGCTGTTTTTT.

This clone appeared once. This sequence joins TRBV6-6 and TRBJ1-1; D is ambiguous. Trimming shortened V by 6 bases and J by 1 base, and 9 bases separated the two germline ends. This CDR3 region has 13 residues. Germline CDR1 is MNHNY and CDR2 is SVGAGI (reference sequence). The DNA of the CDR3 is TGTGCCAGCAGACAGAGCCCGAACACTGAAGCTTTCTTT. Translating it yields CASRQSPNTEAFF.

The chain carries TRBV6-1 and TRBJ2-3; 11 bases are a match to TRBD2. Germline CDR1 MNHNS, CDR2 SASEGT. The CDR3 contains 15 residues. The ends lost 3 bases at V and 4 bases at J; junction bases unmatched: 3. The CDR3 sequence: CASSDSGGAPDTQYF. CDR3 DNA sequence: TGTGCCAGCAGTGATAGCGGGGGGGCCCCAGATACGCAGTATTTT.

This clone was seen more than once but under ten times. CDR3 nucleotides: TGTGCCAGCAGTCGACAGGGCGGGGAAAAACTGTTTTTT. Translated: CASSRQGGEKLFF. V is TRBV6-5 and J is TRBJ1-4; 7 positions match TRBD1. From germline, CDR1 is MNHEY and CDR2 SVGAGI. This CDR3 comprises 13 residues. V dropped 5 bases and J dropped 8; count of bases not matched to a gene: 5.

This clone occurred once. CDR3 in amino acids: CASSERFGANEKLFF. Written as DNA, the CDR3 is TGTGCCAGCAGTGAACGGTTCGGGGCTAATGAAAAACTGTTTTTT. J is TRBJ1-4 and V is TRBV6-1, with unresolved D. V was shortened by 2 bases and J by 3 bases, with 10 bases between the two germline ends. CDR1 MNHNS and CDR2 SASEGT come from the germline V gene. The CDR3 totals 15 residues.

The chain employs TRBV3-1 (or the pseudogene TRBV3-2) and TRBJ1-1; D not resolved. CDR3 length: 13 amino acids. The germline V gene has CDR1 LGHDT and CDR2 YNNKEL (reference sequence). Trimming took 2 bases from V and 7 from J, leaving 11 bases between them. The CDR3 loop reads CASSQTPAGEAFF. CDR3 nucleotides: TGTGCCAGCAGCCAAACCCCGGCAGGTGAAGCTTTCTTT.

This chain joins TRBV6-5 and TRBJ2-2, with 7 bases aligning to TRBD1. J lost 2 bases, V lost 4 bases, and 4 bases had no gene match. The CDR3 spans 15 residues. Germline V lookup: CDR1 MNHEY, CDR2 SVGAGI. The CDR3 coding sequence is TGTGCCAGCAGTTCAAACAGGGGTAACACCGGGGAGCTGTTTTTT. Its translation: CASSSNRGNTGELFF.

This clone was recorded a few times. V gene TRBV5-6 combines with J gene TRBJ2-5; 10 bases agree with TRBD2. J lost 5 bases, V lost 2 bases, and 9 bases had no gene match. Germline values: CDR1 SGHDT, CDR2 YYEEEE. The CDR3 runs 16 residues. CDR3: CASSFRTSGPEETQYF. CDR3 DNA: TGTGCCAGCAGCTTTCGGACTAGCGGTCCCGAGGAGACCCAGTACTTC.

The chain joins TRBV6-1 to TRBJ2-4; no definite D call. The CDR3 consists of 14 residues. Germline CDR1 MNHNS, CDR2 SASEGT. V was clipped by 3 bases and J by 8 bases, with 14 bases between them. Written as DNA, the CDR3 is TGTGCCAGCAGTGAGAGGTCTAAAAGAGACATTCAGTACTTC. Translated, it gives CASSERSKRDIQYF.

This clone was counted a single time. V gene TRBV5-4 combines with J gene TRBJ1-2; D not certain. The V and J ends lost 6 bases and 4 bases respectively, with 16 bases between them. The CDR3 runs to 14 residues. Germline CDR1 SGHNT, CDR2 YYREEE (reference sequence). This CDR3 is CASTSEEPFYGYTF. The CDR3 nucleotides are TGTGCCAGCACCTCGGAGGAGCCCTTCTATGGCTACACCTTC.

This chain connects TRBV9 to TRBJ1-2; 8 bases agree with TRBD1. CDR1 SGDLS and CDR2 YYNGEE come from the germline V gene. The CDR3 runs to 13 residues. Trimming took 3 bases from V and 8 from J; bases not matched to a gene: 6. The DNA for the CDR3 is TGTGCCAGCAGCGCCACCGACAGGGGAGGCTACACCTTC. Protein product: CASSATDRGGYTF.

The chain combines TRBV5-1 with TRBJ2-5; TRBD2 matches 10 bases. The CDR3 is 17 amino acids. Germline CDR1 and CDR2: SGHRS and YFSETQ. Germline trimming cut 0 bases from V and 2 bases from J; bases unmatched to any gene: 7. This CDR3 reads CASSLGLLAGRQETQYF. The DNA of the CDR3 is TGCGCCAGCAGCTTGGGGTTACTAGCGGGACGGCAAGAGACCCAGTACTTC.

This clone was recorded only once. V and J are TRBV7-8 and TRBJ1-6; 9 positions match TRBD1. CDR1 is SGHVS, CDR2 FQNEAQ, per germline. V lost 5 bases to trimming and J lost 0 bases; unmatched junction nucleotides: 11. The CDR3 is 19 residues long. The CDR3 bases are TGTGCCAGCAGCCGCGAACAGGGGGCTCTCGGCTCCTATAATTCACCCCTCCACTTT. It yields the protein CASSREQGALGSYNSPLHF.

This clone was recorded a few times. The V and J genes are TRBV6-2 or TRBV6-3 and TRBJ2-5; 10 bases are shared with TRBD2. Trimming cost V 0 bases and J 2 bases; bases outside gene matches: 3. Germline values: CDR1 MNHEY, CDR2 SVGEGT. This CDR3 region has 16 residues. CDR3 nucleotides: TGTGCCAGCAGTTACTCAGCGGGGGGGGGTCAAGAGACCCAGTACTTC. Amino acids: CASSYSAGGGQETQYF.

V and J are TRBV15 and TRBJ2-1, with TRBD2 as a possible D gene (7 bases). The CDR3 is 14 residues long. Germline V CDR1 and CDR2: LNHNV, YYDKDF (reference sequence). Trimming left V 5 bases short and J 7 bases short, with 15 bases between. CDR3 region: CATSPTGGQNEQFF. CDR3 DNA: TGTGCCACCAGCCCTACGGGGGGCCAAAATGAGCAGTTCTTC.

The V call is TRBV5-6, the J call TRBJ2-7; TRBD1 matches at 7 bases. There are 14 residues in the CDR3. Unmatched junction bases numbered 11, after V lost 5 bases and J lost 6 bases. Germline V CDR1 and CDR2: SGHDT, YYEEEE. The CDR3 reads CASRVMGQILEQYF. CDR3 nucleotides: TGTGCCAGCAGGGTGATGGGACAGATCCTCGAGCAGTACTTC.

The chain employs TRBV3-1 (or the pseudogene TRBV3-2) and TRBJ1-2; 8 nucleotides agree with TRBD1. Germline values: CDR1 LGHDT, CDR2 YNNKEL (reference sequence). V lost 4 bases, J lost 7 bases, and 2 bases stayed unmatched. This CDR3 region has 12 residues. Written as DNA, the CDR3 is TGTGCCAGCAGCCGAACAGGGGGTGGCTACACCTTC. Translating gives CASSRTGGGYTF.

The CDR3 sequence: CASSQVWGVTDTQYF. For the CDR3, the DNA is TGTGCCAGCAGCCAAGTTTGGGGGGTCACAGATACGCAGTATTTT. The chain links TRBV3-1 (or the pseudogene TRBV3-2) to TRBJ2-3, with a tentative D call TRBD2 (6 bases). V lost 1 base and J 2 bases, leaving 10 bases between the germline ends. The germline V gene has CDR1 LGHDT and CDR2 YNNKEL (reference sequence). The CDR3 extends over 15 amino acids.

The rearrangement uses TRBV18 and TRBJ1-5; the match to TRBD1 covers 7 bases. J lost 0 bases, V lost 3 bases, and 5 bases had no gene match. Per germline, CDR1 KGHSH and CDR2 LQKENI. The CDR3 covers 16 residues. CDR3 region: CASSPGQVHSNQPQHF. CDR3 DNA sequence: TGTGCCAGCTCACCCGGACAGGTCCATAGCAATCAGCCCCAGCATTTT.

The V and J genes are TRBV29-1 and TRBJ2-5; weak D call: TRBD1 (7 bases). Germline V lookup: CDR1 SQVTM, CDR2 ANQGSEA. V shed 3 bases and J shed 4 bases, with 21 bases lying between them. This CDR3 spans 16 amino acids. CDR3 bases: TGCAGCGTTGATGAGTCGGAGGGGGCGCTTCGAGAGACCCAGTACTTC. It codes for CSVDESEGALRETQYF. The whole variable domain, remainder taken from reference TRBV29-1 and TRBJ2-5, is SAVISQKPSRDICQRGTSLTIQCQVDSQVTMMFWYRQQPGQSLTLIATANQGSEATYESGFVIDKFPISRPNLTFSTLTVSNMSPEDSSIYLCSVDESEGALRETQYFGPGTRLLVL.

This chain uses TRBV27 with TRBJ2-3; TRBD2 aligns across 8 bases. With V trimmed by 5 bases and J by 4 bases, 23 bases remained unmatched. Germline loops: CDR1 MNHEY, CDR2 SMNVEV (reference sequence). This CDR3 contains 20 residues. The CDR3 sequence: CASSVRVRGGARWGPDTQYF. The DNA of the CDR3 is TGTGCCAGCAGTGTTAGAGTTCGGGGGGGAGCGCGGTGGGGACCAGATACGCAGTATTTT.

The rearrangement joins TRBV7-8 to TRBJ2-7; 11 bases line up with TRBD2. The CDR3 is 17 residues long. With 4 bases clipped from V and 0 bases from J, the junction kept 8 bases outside the gene matches. Per the germline V gene, CDR1 is SGHVS and CDR2 is FQNEAQ. Here the CDR3 DNA reads TGTGCCAGCAGCTCCCGGCTAGCGGGGGGCAGCTCCTACGAGCAGTACTTC. Its protein product is CASSSRLAGGSSYEQYF.

V is TRBV6-6 and J is TRBJ2-3; possible D gene TRBD2, 6 bases. The CDR3 loop spans 15 amino acids. Germline CDR1 MNHNY, CDR2 SVGAGI (reference sequence). V lost 2 bases and J 1 base, leaving 10 bases between the germline ends. In nucleotides, the CDR3 is TGTGCCAGCAGTTACGACGGGGGTGGCACAGATACGCAGTATTTT. This codes for CASSYDGGGTDTQYF.

The chain carries TRBV25-1 and TRBJ1-2, with TRBD1 matching over 9 bases. In germline, CDR1 is MGHDK, CDR2 SYGVNS. The CDR3 length is 13 residues. V shed 8 bases, J shed 4 bases, and the junction held 5 bases outside the gene matches. The CDR3 is CASYRGPGYGYTF. The CDR3 DNA is TGTGCCAGCTACAGGGGGCCCGGCTATGGCTACACCTTC.

This chain joins TRBV7-9 and TRBJ2-7; weak D call: TRBD1 (7 bases). Trimming removed 8 bases from V and 2 bases from J, with 16 bases in between. The CDR3 consists of 14 residues. The germline gives CDR1 SEHNR, CDR2 FQNEAQ (reference sequence). The CDR3 sequence: CASGGTVFAYEQYF. In nucleotides, the CDR3 is TGTGCCAGCGGGGGGACAGTATTTGCCTACGAGCAGTACTTC.

This sequence joins TRBV3-1 (or the pseudogene TRBV3-2) and TRBJ1-2, with 7 bases aligning to TRBD1. With 2 bases clipped from V and 2 bases from J, the junction kept 8 bases outside the gene matches. Germline V lookup: CDR1 LGHDT, CDR2 YNNKEL (reference sequence). This CDR3 region has 16 residues. The CDR3: CASSQRSGGSNYGYTF. CDR3 bases: TGTGCCAGCAGCCAACGGTCAGGGGGATCAAACTATGGCTACACCTTC.

The chain employs TRBV5-1 and TRBJ2-1; 12 nucleotides match TRBD2. Trimming took 2 bases from V and 7 from J; bases not matched to a gene: 4. Germline loops: CDR1 SGHRS, CDR2 YFSETQ. The CDR3 runs 15 residues. CDR3 nucleotide sequence: TGCGCCAGCAGCTTCGGTCTAGCGGGGGGGAATGAGCAGTTCTTC. It encodes CASSFGLAGGNEQFF.